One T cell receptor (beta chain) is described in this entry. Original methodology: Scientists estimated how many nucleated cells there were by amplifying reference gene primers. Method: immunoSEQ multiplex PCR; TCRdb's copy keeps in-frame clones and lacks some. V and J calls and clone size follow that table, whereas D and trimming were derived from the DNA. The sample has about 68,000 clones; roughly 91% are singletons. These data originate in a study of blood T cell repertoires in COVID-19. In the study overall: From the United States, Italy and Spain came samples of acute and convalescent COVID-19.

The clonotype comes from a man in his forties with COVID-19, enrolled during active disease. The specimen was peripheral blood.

The CDR3 loop reads CASKDPGAYEQYF. CDR3 coding DNA: TGTGCCAGTAAGGACCCAGGGGCCTACGAGCAGTACTTC. The chain has TRBV19 and TRBJ2-7; D is perhaps TRBD1 (6 bases). V shed 7 bases and J shed 2 bases, with 12 bases lying between them. Looked up from germline, CDR1 is LNHDA and CDR2 is SQIVND (reference sequence). This CDR3 spans 13 amino acids. The whole variable domain, remainder taken from reference TRBV19 and TRBJ2-7, is DGGITQSPKYLFRKEGQNVTLSCEQNLNHDAMYWYRQDPGQGLRLIYYSQIVNDFQKGDIAEGYSVSREKKESFPLTVTSAQKNPTAFYLCASKDPGAYEQYFGPGTRLTVT.